The 28 T cell receptor beta chains in this list originate from one sample, sequenced in a study of T cell responses to AZD1222 COVID-19 vaccine. Clones were read by immunoSEQ multiplex PCR, and TCRdb kept only the in-frame ones, dropping some. This sample has approximately 170,000 clones; 80% to 90% occur once, and the top ten carry roughly 10%. This sample comprised peripheral blood, obtained 28 days after the second AZD1222 dose. The origin of the receptors is an adult who received the AZD1222 COVID-19 vaccine.

The chain has TRBV19 and TRBJ2-1; 15 nucleotides line up with TRBD2. Germline lookup yields CDR1 LNHDA and CDR2 SQIVND (reference sequence). V shed 4 bases, J shed 7 bases, and the junction held 8 bases outside the gene matches. The CDR3 covers 17 residues. In nucleotides, the CDR3 is TGTGCCAGTAGTACGGGACTAGCGGGGGGCCTATCGAATGAGCAGTTCTTC. Its protein is CASSTGLAGGLSNEQFF.

The CDR3 nucleotides are TGTGCCAGCATCTACAGGGGCGGTGAGCAGTTCTTC. Its protein product is CASIYRGGEQFF. The V call is TRBV12-3 or TRBV12-4, the J call TRBJ2-1, with 7 bases matching TRBD1. There are 12 residues in the CDR3. After removal of 7 bases from V and 9 bases from J, the junction contained 6 bases not matched to a gene.

This clone was detected a few times. The V and J genes are TRBV11-3 and TRBJ2-3, with TRBD1 identical over 7 bases. The ends lost 5 bases at V and 1 base at J; junction bases unmatched: 3. Germline values: CDR1 SGHNT, CDR2 YENEEA. The CDR3 extends over 14 amino acids. CDR3 region: CASSPGQGTDTQYF. DNA for the CDR3: TGTGCCAGCAGCCCCGGACAGGGCACAGATACGCAGTATTTT.

This chain links TRBV10-3 with TRBJ1-1, with D possibly matching TRBD1 (5 bases). The CDR3 runs 13 residues. CDR1 is ENHRY, CDR2 SYGVKD, per germline. The V gene lost 3 bases and the J gene lost 8 bases, with 13 bases spanning the gap. CDR3 DNA: TGTGCCATCAGTGATTTGGTAGGGACCGAAGCTTTCTTT. Translating gives CAISDLVGTEAFF.

This chain joins TRBV4-1 and TRBJ2-7; D is perhaps TRBD1 or TRBD2 (5 bases each). The CDR3 loop spans 14 amino acids. Germline CDR1 MGHRA, CDR2 YSYEKL. Deletions cut 3 bases from V and 3 bases from J, with 12 bases between. CDR3 sequence reads: CASSHRDGHYEQYF. In DNA, the CDR3 is TGCGCCAGCAGCCACCGGGACGGGCACTACGAGCAGTACTTC.

The chain has TRBV3-1 (or the pseudogene TRBV3-2) and TRBJ2-1; 8 nucleotides line up with TRBD2. CDR1 is LGHDT and CDR2 is YNNKEL in the germline V gene (reference sequence). There are 14 residues in the CDR3. Unmatched junction bases numbered 4, after V lost 4 bases and J lost 5 bases. CDR3 sequence (DNA): TGTGCCAGCAGCCCTCGGACTAGCCACAATGAGCAGTTCTTC. Encoded protein: CASSPRTSHNEQFF.

The chain combines TRBV4-3 with TRBJ2-2, with TRBD1 as a possible D gene (6 bases). This CDR3 has 19 residues. Per germline, CDR1 LGHNA and CDR2 YSLEER. V was shortened by 1 base and J by 0 bases, with 18 bases between the two germline ends. In DNA form, the CDR3 reads TGCGCCAGCAGCCAAGTATCTTTCAGGGGCTTTCCGAACACCGGGGAGCTGTTTTTT. It is translated as CASSQVSFRGFPNTGELFF.

The V call is TRBV7-9, the J call TRBJ2-7; no clear D. CDR1 and CDR2 (germline): SEHNR, FQNEAQ (reference sequence). CDR3 size: 11 residues. Trimming took 5 bases from V and 3 from J, leaving 5 bases between them. The CDR3 here is CASSIDYEQYF. The CDR3 region has the DNA TGTGCCAGCAGCATAGACTACGAGCAGTACTTC.

The rearrangement joins TRBV6-4 to TRBJ1-2; D is perhaps TRBD1 (5 bases). The CDR3 is 16 amino acids. Germline V gene sequence: CDR1 MRHNA, CDR2 SNTAGT. Trimming cost V 0 bases and J 2 bases, with 13 bases left between them. The CDR3 loop reads CASSDSSGPPNYGYTF. The CDR3 DNA reads as TGTGCCAGCAGTGACTCGTCAGGGCCCCCGAACTATGGCTACACCTTC.

The chain employs TRBV10-3 and TRBJ2-5; D might be TRBD1 or TRBD2, each matching 6 bases. Germline assignment: CDR1 ENHRY and CDR2 SYGVKD. This CDR3 contains 14 residues. V was shortened by 2 bases and J by 5 bases, with 12 bases between the two germline ends. In DNA, the CDR3 is TGTGCCATCAGTGAGCCGAGGGGGGTTGAGACCCAGTACTTC. It encodes CAISEPRGVETQYF.

This clone was found a few times. V gene TRBV6-1 combines with J gene TRBJ1-2; 12 bases map to TRBD1. Trimming cost V 2 bases and J 0 bases; bases outside gene matches: 4. CDR1 and CDR2 from the germline V gene are MNHNS and SASEGT. The CDR3 runs 17 residues. Here the CDR3 reads CASSELGTGGTNYGYTF. The CDR3 bases are TGTGCCAGCAGTGAATTAGGGACAGGGGGCACTAACTATGGCTACACCTTC.

J is TRBJ1-1 and V is TRBV28, with 8 nucleotides matching TRBD1. Germline loops: CDR1 MDHEN, CDR2 SYDVKM. This CDR3 region has 15 residues. J was trimmed by 0 bases and V by 5 bases; bases with no gene match: 5. The CDR3 sequence: CASSPPTGVNTEAFF. CDR3 DNA: TGTGCCAGCAGTCCCCCGACAGGGGTGAACACTGAAGCTTTCTTT.

This clone appeared a single time. V is TRBV27 and J is TRBJ2-1, with 11 bases aligning to TRBD2. V was clipped by 3 bases and J by 10 bases; unmatched bases: 8. The CDR3 length is 15 residues. Germline V gives CDR1 MNHEY, CDR2 SMNVEV (reference sequence). The CDR3 region has the DNA TGTGCCAGCAGTTTTCTAGCGGGGGGAGGCGGCGAGCAGTTCTTC. Encoded protein: CASSFLAGGGGEQFF.

V is TRBV19 and J is TRBJ2-5, with D maybe TRBD1 (7 bases). This CDR3 region has 16 residues. Germline V gene data show CDR1 as LNHDA and CDR2 as SQIVND (reference sequence). V lost 2 bases to trimming and J lost 1 base, with 14 bases between them. The CDR3 bases are TGTGCCAGTAGTATATCGGCAGGGGGAGGCCAAGAGACCCAGTACTTC. It specifies CASSISAGGGQETQYF.

V and J are TRBV7-7 and TRBJ2-2; D may be TRBD1 (6 bases). The CDR3 totals 13 residues. Per germline, CDR1 SSHAT and CDR2 FNYEAQ (reference sequence). The V gene lost 5 bases and the J gene lost 5 bases, with 9 bases spanning the gap. The CDR3 spells CASSKGVTGELFF. In DNA, the CDR3 is TGTGCCAGCAGCAAGGGGGTGACCGGGGAGCTGTTTTTT.

CDR3 DNA: TGTGCCAGCAGTTACAAAGGAATTAACACTGAAGCTTTCTTT. Amino acids: CASSYKGINTEAFF. The rearrangement uses TRBV6-5 and TRBJ1-1, with D uncertain. The V end lost 2 bases, the J end lost 2 bases, and 9 bases lay between the germline ends. CDR3 length equals 14 residues. Germline loops: CDR1 MNHEY, CDR2 SVGAGI.

This chain connects TRBV2 to TRBJ1-3, with a weak D call TRBD1 (5 bases). CDR3 size: 15 residues. V dropped 9 bases and J dropped 0 bases, with 15 bases sitting between them. Germline V gene lookup returns CDR1 SNHLY and CDR2 FYNNEI. CDR3 bases: TGTGCCAGTAGCCTCGGACAACCCTCTGGAAACACCATATATTTT. Translated, it gives CASSLGQPSGNTIYF.

V and J are TRBV9 and TRBJ1-1; 9 bases are shared with TRBD1. Germline trimming cut 5 bases from V and 2 bases from J; bases unmatched to any gene: 1. This CDR3 region has 13 residues. Germline V lookup: CDR1 SGDLS, CDR2 YYNGEE. The CDR3 reads CASRGQGNTEAFF. The CDR3 nucleotides are TGTGCCAGCAGGGGACAGGGAAACACTGAAGCTTTCTTT.

This sequence joins TRBV30 and TRBJ2-1; no clear D gene. CDR3 length: 11 amino acids. Trimming shortened V by 0 bases and J by 8 bases, and 5 bases separated the two germline ends. Per the germline V gene, CDR1 is GTSNPN and CDR2 is SVGIG (reference sequence). CDR3 DNA sequence: TGTGCCTGGAGTGTTAAAGATGAGCAGTTCTTC. Translation gives CAWSVKDEQFF.

This rearrangement joins TRBV20-1 to TRBJ2-1; 11 bases are a match to TRBD2. Germline V gene sequence: CDR1 DFQATT, CDR2 SNEGSKA (reference sequence). The CDR3 has 15 amino acids. V lost 3 bases and J lost 2; bases outside the gene matches: 3. CDR3 coding DNA: TGCAGTGCTAGTGGGACTAGCGGAACCTACAATGAGCAGTTCTTC. Protein sequence: CSASGTSGTYNEQFF.

DNA of the CDR3: TGTGCCACCAGTGACAGTCGGGACAGGGTTTGGACGGTGGGCGCTTTCTTT. Translated, it gives CATSDSRDRVWTVGAFF. This chain connects TRBV24-1 to TRBJ1-1; the match to TRBD1 covers 9 bases. V shed 4 bases, J shed 11 bases, and the junction held 19 bases outside the gene matches. This CDR3 comprises 17 residues. Germline V CDR1 and CDR2: KGHDR, SFDVKD.

The table lists this clone with a count of one. V and J are TRBV5-4 and TRBJ2-3; TRBD2 aligns across 8 bases. V gave up 4 bases and J gave up 1 base; unmatched junction bases: 2. CDR1 is SGHNT, CDR2 YYREEE, per germline (reference sequence). The CDR3 contains 14 residues. DNA for the CDR3: TGTGCCAGCAGCATTAGCGGGGGCACAGATACGCAGTATTTT. This codes for CASSISGGTDTQYF.

The CDR3 region is CASSLGQGARKTEAFF. In nucleotides, the CDR3 is TGTGCCAGCTCACTTGGACAGGGGGCGCGAAAAACTGAAGCTTTCTTT. The chain combines TRBV18 with TRBJ1-1; TRBD1 aligns across 11 bases. Germline loops: CDR1 KGHSH, CDR2 LQKENI. V was pared by 4 bases and J by 5 bases, with 9 bases of the junction left unmatched. There are 16 residues in the CDR3.

The chain joins TRBV20-1 to TRBJ1-1, with D possibly matching TRBD1 (5 bases). Germline lookup yields CDR1 DFQATT and CDR2 SNEGSKA (reference sequence). This CDR3 contains 11 residues. The germline V and J ends were trimmed by 1 base and 11 bases, with 11 bases remaining between them. Written as DNA, the CDR3 is TGCAGTGCTAGAGTTACGGGGGAGGCTTTCTTT. Translating it yields CSARVTGEAFF.

This clone showed up just once. This rearrangement joins TRBV3-1 (or the pseudogene TRBV3-2) to TRBJ2-5; D might be TRBD2 (6 bases). The CDR3 length is 15 residues. The V end was cut by 7 bases, the J end by 0 bases, with 15 bases between. CDR1 LGHDT and CDR2 YNNKEL come from the germline V gene (reference sequence). The CDR3 is CASTRTVADQETQYF. CDR3 DNA: TGTGCCAGCACGAGAACAGTAGCGGACCAAGAGACCCAGTACTTC.

The chain recombines TRBV4-2 with TRBJ2-3; tentatively, D is TRBD1 or TRBD2 (6 bases each). Looked up from germline, CDR1 is LGHNA and CDR2 is YNFKEQ. CDR3 length: 16 amino acids. Trimming took off 1 base at V and 2 bases at J, with 13 bases between the two ends. As DNA, the CDR3 is TGTGCCAGCAGCCAAGTTGGCGGGGACATCACAGATACGCAGTATTTT. Protein product: CASSQVGGDITDTQYF.

CDR3 residues: CASSIRDRGRLYEKLFF. CDR3 coding DNA: TGTGCCAGTAGTATCCGGGACAGGGGGCGATTGTATGAAAAACTGTTTTTT. This rearrangement joins TRBV19 to TRBJ1-4, with 12 positions matching TRBD1. The CDR3 contains 17 residues. Germline CDR1 reads LNHDA; CDR2 reads SQIVND (reference sequence). The trim removed 3 bases at V and 6 bases at J, leaving 8 bases unmatched.

The CDR3 nucleotides are TGTGCCAGCAGTTACGCAGAGACCCAGTACTTC. Residues: CASSYAETQYF. The chain couples TRBV6-5 to TRBJ2-5, with D uncertain. The CDR3 runs to 11 residues. Trimming cost V 2 bases and J 4 bases, with 2 bases left between them. Germline CDR1 and CDR2: MNHEY and SVGAGI.